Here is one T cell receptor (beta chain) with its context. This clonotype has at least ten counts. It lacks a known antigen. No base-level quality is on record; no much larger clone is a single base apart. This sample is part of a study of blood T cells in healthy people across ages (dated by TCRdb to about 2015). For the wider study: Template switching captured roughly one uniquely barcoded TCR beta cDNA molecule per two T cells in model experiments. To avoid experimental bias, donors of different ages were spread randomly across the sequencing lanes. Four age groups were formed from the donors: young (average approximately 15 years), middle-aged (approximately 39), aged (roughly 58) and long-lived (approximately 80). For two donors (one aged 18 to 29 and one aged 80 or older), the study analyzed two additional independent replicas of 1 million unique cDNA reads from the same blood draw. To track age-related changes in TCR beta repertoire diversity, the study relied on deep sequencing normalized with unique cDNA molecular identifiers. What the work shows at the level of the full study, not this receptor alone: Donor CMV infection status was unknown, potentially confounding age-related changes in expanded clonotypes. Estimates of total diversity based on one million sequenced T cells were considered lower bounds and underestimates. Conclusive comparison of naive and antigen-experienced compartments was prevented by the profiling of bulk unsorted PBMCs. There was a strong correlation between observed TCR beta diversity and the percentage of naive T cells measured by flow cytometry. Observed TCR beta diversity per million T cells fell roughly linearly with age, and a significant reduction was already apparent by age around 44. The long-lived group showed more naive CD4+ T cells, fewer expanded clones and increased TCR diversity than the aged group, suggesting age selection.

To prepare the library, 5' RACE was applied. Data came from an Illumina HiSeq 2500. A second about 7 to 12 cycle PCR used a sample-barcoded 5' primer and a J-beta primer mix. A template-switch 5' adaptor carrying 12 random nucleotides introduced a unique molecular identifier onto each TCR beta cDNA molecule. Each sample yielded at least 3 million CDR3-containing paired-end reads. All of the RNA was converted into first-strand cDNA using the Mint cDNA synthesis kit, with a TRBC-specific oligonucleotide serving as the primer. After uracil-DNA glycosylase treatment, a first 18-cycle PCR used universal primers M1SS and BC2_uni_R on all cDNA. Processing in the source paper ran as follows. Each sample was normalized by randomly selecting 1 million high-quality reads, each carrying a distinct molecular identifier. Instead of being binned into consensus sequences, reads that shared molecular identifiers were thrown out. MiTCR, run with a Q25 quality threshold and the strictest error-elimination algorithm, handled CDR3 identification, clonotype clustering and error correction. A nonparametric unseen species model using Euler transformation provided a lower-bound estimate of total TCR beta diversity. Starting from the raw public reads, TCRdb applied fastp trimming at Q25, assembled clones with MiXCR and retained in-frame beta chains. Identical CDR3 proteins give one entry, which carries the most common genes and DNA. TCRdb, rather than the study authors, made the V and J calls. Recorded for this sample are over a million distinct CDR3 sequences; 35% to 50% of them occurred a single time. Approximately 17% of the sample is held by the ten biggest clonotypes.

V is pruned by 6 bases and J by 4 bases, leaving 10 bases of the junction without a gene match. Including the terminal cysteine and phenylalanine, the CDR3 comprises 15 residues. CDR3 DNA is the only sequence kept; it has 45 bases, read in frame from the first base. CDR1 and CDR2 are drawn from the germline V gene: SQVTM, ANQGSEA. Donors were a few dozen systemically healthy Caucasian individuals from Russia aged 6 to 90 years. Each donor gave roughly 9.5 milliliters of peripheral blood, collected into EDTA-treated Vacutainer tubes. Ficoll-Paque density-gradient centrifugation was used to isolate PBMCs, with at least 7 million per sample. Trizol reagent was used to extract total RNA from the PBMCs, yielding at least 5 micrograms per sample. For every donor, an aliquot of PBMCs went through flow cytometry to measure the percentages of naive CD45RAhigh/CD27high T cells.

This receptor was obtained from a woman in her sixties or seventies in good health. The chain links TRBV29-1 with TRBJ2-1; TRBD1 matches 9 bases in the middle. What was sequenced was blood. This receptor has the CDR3 CSVHTQGATYNEQFF. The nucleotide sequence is TGCAGCGTACACACACAGGGGGCGACGTACAATGAGCAGTTCTTC.